Below, 9 T cell receptor beta chains from the same sample are listed, as sequenced in a study of shared clonotypes between healthy human individuals. As defined, naive CD8 cells were CD45RO-negative and positively selected for CCR7, with terminally differentiated effector memory CD45RA+ cells excluded. Clones were read by immunoSEQ multiplex PCR, and TCRdb kept only the in-frame ones, dropping some. The repertoire holds 760,000 or so clones, with 90% to 98% as singletons. Material for sequencing was naive CD8+ T cells sorted from blood. Every receptor here comes from a man younger than 40 in good health.

The chain uses TRBV6-1 and TRBJ2-1, with 7 bases that match TRBD2. The V segment lost 3 bases and the J segment 6 bases; nucleotides outside the gene matches: 8. The germline gives CDR1 MNHNS, CDR2 SASEGT. The CDR3 totals 15 residues. The CDR3 spells CASSETRTSGNEQFF. The CDR3 DNA is TGTGCCAGCAGTGAGACCCGGACTAGTGGCAATGAGCAGTTCTTC.

The V call is TRBV28, the J call TRBJ2-5; D uncertain. This CDR3 has 14 amino acids. Germline assignment: CDR1 MDHEN and CDR2 SYDVKM. The V gene lost 9 bases and the J gene lost 3 bases, with 17 bases spanning the gap. CDR3 protein: CASRLGRSKETQYF. The CDR3 nucleotides are TGTGCCAGTCGTTTGGGCCGGAGTAAAGAGACCCAGTACTTC.

The count of this clone is one. The chain combines TRBV4-1 with TRBJ2-2, with D unresolved. This CDR3 is built from 15 residues. V was pared by 0 bases and J by 1 base, with 6 bases between. Germline assignment: CDR1 MGHRA and CDR2 YSYEKL. This chain's CDR3 is CASSQDLGNTGELFF. Written as DNA, the CDR3 is TGCGCCAGCAGCCAAGACCTAGGGAACACCGGGGAGCTGTTTTTT.

The chain recombines TRBV28 with TRBJ2-2; D gene uncertain. The germline V and J ends were trimmed by 6 bases and 4 bases, with 9 bases remaining between them. The CDR3 loop spans 13 amino acids. Germline values: CDR1 MDHEN, CDR2 SYDVKM. CDR3 sequence reads: CASSLFRTGELFF. CDR3 in DNA: TGTGCCAGCAGCCTTTTCCGCACCGGGGAGCTGTTTTTT.

The chain joins TRBV7-9 to TRBJ2-7, with D unclear. V gave up 5 bases and J gave up 5 bases, with 10 bases separating them. The CDR3 consists of 12 residues. Germline V gene lookup returns CDR1 SEHNR and CDR2 FQNEAQ (reference sequence). In DNA form, the CDR3 reads TGTGCCAGCAGCCATTACAGCGACGAGCAGTACTTC. This sequence encodes CASSHYSDEQYF.

The V and J genes are TRBV7-8 and TRBJ2-1; 11 nucleotides match TRBD2. V gave up 5 bases and J gave up 4 bases; unmatched junction bases: 4. CDR1 is SGHVS, CDR2 FQNEAQ, per germline. This CDR3 spans 15 amino acids. CDR3 in amino acids: CASSALAGGYNEQFF. The CDR3 DNA sequence: TGTGCCAGCAGCGCCCTAGCGGGAGGTTACAATGAGCAGTTCTTC. The variable domain in full, completed from reference TRBV7-8 and TRBJ2-1, reads GAGVSQSPRYKVAKRGQDVALRCDPISGHVSLFWYQQALGQGPEFLTYFQNEAQLDKSGLPSDRFFAERPEGSVSTLKIQRTQQEDSAVYLCASSALAGGYNEQFFGPGTRLTVL.

The chain is built from TRBV5-8 and TRBJ2-3, with TRBD1 identical over 8 bases. Germline V gene data show CDR1 as SGHTS and CDR2 as YDEGEE. V trimming: 3 bases; J trimming: 4 bases; junction bases outside the gene matches: 4. The CDR3 loop spans 14 amino acids. CDR3: CASSYTGGADTQYF. CDR3 DNA sequence: TGTGCCAGCAGCTATACAGGGGGAGCAGATACGCAGTATTTT. Together with reference TRBV5-8 and TRBJ2-3, the CDR3 gives the full variable domain: EAGVTQSPTHLIKTRGQQATLRCSPISGHTSVYWYQQALGLGLQFLLWYDEGEERNRGNFPPRFSGRQFPNYSSELNVNALELEDSALYLCASSYTGGADTQYFGPGTRLTVL.

The chain carries TRBV4-3 and TRBJ1-2; D remains ambiguous. The length of the CDR3 is 14 residues. Between the trimmed V and J ends, which lost 0 bases and 7 bases, there was a span of 12 bases. CDR1 is LGHNA, CDR2 YSLEER, per germline. CDR3 sequence: CASSQDSSLAGYTF. DNA of the CDR3: TGCGCCAGCAGCCAAGATTCCAGCTTAGCTGGCTACACCTTC.

The chain links TRBV6-1 to TRBJ2-1, with 11 bases fitting TRBD2. The CDR3 has 17 residues. The V gene end was trimmed by 1 base and the J gene end by 2 bases; junction bases not matched to a gene: 4. The germline V gene encodes CDR1 MNHNS and CDR2 SASEGT. The CDR3 reads CASSEVGTSGTYNEQFF. CDR3 nucleotide sequence: TGTGCCAGCAGTGAAGTCGGGACTAGCGGAACCTACAATGAGCAGTTCTTC.